This T cell receptor (beta chain) was found in a study of T-cell memory formation after mild COVID-19. Across the study: There were largely donor-specific TCR clusters. Study-wide results and limits: Several responding clones turned up in pre-infection memory, indicating that cross-reactive memory may have taken part. CM and EM subsets held most contracting CD4+ clones; EMRA held CD8+ ones.

TCRdb called the 5' RACE reads again in MiXCR, with one record for every CDR3 protein. Of fewer than 550,000 distinct CDR3 sequences detected, 15% to 20% appear once; the ten largest clones hold 7.5% to 10%. Trimming shortened V by 6 bases and J by 4 bases, and 8 bases separated the two germline ends. This CDR3 region has 12 residues. Points on this clonotype: Its target is unknown.

The sample was PBMCs or a T cell subset sorted from them (not recorded which). This clonotype was sampled from an adult woman who had mild COVID-19 (a few samples of this study predate the infection). Cell type and time point are not known. This chain connects TRBV12-3 or TRBV12-4 to TRBJ2-3; D is uncertain. CDR3 in DNA: TGTGCCAGCAGGCGGCATGCAGATACGCAGTATTTT. Translation gives CASRRHADTQYF.